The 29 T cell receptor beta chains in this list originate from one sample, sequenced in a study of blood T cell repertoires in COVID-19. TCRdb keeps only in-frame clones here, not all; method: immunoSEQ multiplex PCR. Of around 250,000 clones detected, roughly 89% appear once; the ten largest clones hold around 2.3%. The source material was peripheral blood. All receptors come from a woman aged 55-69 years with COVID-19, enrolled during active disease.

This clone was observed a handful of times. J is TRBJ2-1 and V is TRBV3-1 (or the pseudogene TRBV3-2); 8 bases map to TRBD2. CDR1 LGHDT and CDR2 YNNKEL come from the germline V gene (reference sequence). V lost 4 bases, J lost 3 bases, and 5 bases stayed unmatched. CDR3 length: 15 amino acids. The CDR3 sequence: CASSRSTSGYNEQFF. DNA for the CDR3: TGTGCCAGCAGCCGGAGCACTAGCGGCTACAATGAGCAGTTCTTC.

CDR3 nucleotide sequence: TGTGCCAGTAGCTCACAGGCGATCTATGGCTACACCTTC. Translation gives CASSSQAIYGYTF. V gene TRBV19 combines with J gene TRBJ1-2, with a possible D match to TRBD1 (5 bases). Germline loops: CDR1 LNHDA, CDR2 SQIVND (reference sequence). V lost 6 bases and J 4 bases, leaving 12 bases between the germline ends. The CDR3 is 13 residues long.

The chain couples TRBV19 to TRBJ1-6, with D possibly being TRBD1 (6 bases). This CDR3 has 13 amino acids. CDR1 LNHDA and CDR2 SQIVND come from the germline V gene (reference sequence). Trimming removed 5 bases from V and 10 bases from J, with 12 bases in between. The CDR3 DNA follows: TGTGCCAGTAGTGTACAGGGTGGGTCACCCCTCCACTTT. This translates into CASSVQGGSPLHF.

For the CDR3, the DNA is TGTGCCAGCAGCGTAGCCGCGGGACAGGGGTACGAGCAGTACTTC. Translation: CASSVAAGQGYEQYF. The rearrangement links TRBV9 to TRBJ2-7; 10 positions agree with TRBD1. The CDR3 has 15 amino acids. Germline values: CDR1 SGDLS, CDR2 YYNGEE. The V segment lost 0 bases and the J segment 4 bases; nucleotides outside the gene matches: 4.

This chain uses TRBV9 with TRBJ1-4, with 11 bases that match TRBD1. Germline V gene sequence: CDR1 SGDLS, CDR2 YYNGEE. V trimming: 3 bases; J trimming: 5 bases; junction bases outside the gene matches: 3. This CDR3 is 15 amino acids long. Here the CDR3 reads CASSAGQGGNEKLFF. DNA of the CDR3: TGTGCCAGCAGCGCGGGACAGGGGGGAAATGAAAAACTGTTTTTT.

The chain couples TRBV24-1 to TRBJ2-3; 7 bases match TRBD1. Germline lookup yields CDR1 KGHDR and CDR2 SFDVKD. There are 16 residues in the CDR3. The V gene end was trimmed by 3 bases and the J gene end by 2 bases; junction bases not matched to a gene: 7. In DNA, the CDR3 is TGTGCCACCAGTGATGCCGACAGGGAAACCACAGATACGCAGTATTTT. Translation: CATSDADRETTDTQYF.

This chain's CDR3 is CASSLVAGESFTGELFF. The CDR3 DNA sequence: TGCGCCAGCAGCTTGGTGGCAGGGGAGTCATTCACCGGGGAGCTGTTTTTT. The chain joins TRBV5-1 to TRBJ2-2; weak D call: TRBD1 (6 bases). V lost 0 bases, J lost 4 bases, and 16 bases lay in between. CDR3 length equals 17 residues. The germline gives CDR1 SGHRS, CDR2 YFSETQ.

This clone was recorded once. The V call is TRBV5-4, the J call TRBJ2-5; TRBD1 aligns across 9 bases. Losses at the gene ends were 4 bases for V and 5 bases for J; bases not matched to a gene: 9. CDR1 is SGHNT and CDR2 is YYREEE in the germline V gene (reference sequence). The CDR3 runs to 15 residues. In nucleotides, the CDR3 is TGTGCCAGCAGCAACGGACAGGGGCTAGGGGAGACCCAGTACTTC. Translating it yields CASSNGQGLGETQYF. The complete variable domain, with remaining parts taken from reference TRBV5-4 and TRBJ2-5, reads ETGVTQSPTHLIKTRGQQVTLRCSSQSGHNTVSWYQQALGQGPQFIFQYYREEENGRGNFPPRFSGLQFPNYSSELNVNALELDDSALYLCASSNGQGLGETQYFGPGTRLLVL.

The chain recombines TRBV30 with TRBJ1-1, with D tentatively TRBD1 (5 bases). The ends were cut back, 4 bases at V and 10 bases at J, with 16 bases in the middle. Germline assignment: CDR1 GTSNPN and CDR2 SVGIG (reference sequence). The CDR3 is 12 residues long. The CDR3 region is CAWTFGGVRAFF. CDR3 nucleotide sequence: TGTGCCTGGACCTTCGGGGGGGTTCGAGCTTTCTTT.

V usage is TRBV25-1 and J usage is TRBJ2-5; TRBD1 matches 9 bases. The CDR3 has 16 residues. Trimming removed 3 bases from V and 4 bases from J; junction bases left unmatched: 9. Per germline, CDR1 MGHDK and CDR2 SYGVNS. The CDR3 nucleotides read TGTGCCAGCAGTGAGTGGACAGGGGAGGAGGCAGAGACCCAGTACTTC. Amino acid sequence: CASSEWTGEEAETQYF.

The CDR3 DNA is TGCGCCAGCAGCTTGACAGGGACTAACGATGAGCAGTTCTTC. It translates to CASSLTGTNDEQFF. The chain carries TRBV5-1 and TRBJ2-1, with D possibly matching TRBD2 (7 bases). The germline V and J ends were trimmed by 1 base and 8 bases, with 13 bases remaining between them. Germline loops: CDR1 SGHRS, CDR2 YFSETQ. The CDR3 runs 14 residues.

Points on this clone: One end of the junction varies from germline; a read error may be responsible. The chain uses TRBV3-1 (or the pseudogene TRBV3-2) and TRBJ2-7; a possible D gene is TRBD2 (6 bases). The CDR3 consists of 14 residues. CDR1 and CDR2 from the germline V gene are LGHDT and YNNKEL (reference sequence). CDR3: CASSQEGGSSEQYF. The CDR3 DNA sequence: TGTGCCAGCAGCCAAGAAGGAGGGTCCTCCGAGCAGTACTTC.

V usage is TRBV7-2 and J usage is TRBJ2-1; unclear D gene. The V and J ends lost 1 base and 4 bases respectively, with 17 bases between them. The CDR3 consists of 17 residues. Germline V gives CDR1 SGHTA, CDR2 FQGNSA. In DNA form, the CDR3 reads TGTGCCAGCAGCTTAGTATTGTCAACCTACGAATACAATGAGCAGTTCTTC. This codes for CASSLVLSTYEYNEQFF.

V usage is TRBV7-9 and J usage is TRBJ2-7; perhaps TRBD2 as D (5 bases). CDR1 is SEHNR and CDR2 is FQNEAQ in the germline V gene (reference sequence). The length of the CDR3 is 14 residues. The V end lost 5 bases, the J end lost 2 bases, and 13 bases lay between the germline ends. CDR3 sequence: CASSREIHPYEQYF. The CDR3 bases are TGTGCCAGCAGCCGGGAAATCCACCCCTACGAGCAGTACTTC.

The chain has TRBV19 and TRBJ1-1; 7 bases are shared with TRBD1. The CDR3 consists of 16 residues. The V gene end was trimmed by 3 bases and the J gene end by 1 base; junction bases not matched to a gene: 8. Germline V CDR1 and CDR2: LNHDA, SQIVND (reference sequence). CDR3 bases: TGTGCCAGTAGTATGCAGGGGGACCGGAAGAACACTGAAGCTTTCTTT. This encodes CASSMQGDRKNTEAFF.

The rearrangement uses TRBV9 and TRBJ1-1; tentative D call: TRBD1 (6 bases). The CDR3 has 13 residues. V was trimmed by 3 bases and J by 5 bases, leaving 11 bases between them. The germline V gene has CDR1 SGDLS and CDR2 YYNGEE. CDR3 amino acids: CASSALRGTEAFF. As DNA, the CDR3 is TGTGCCAGCAGCGCCTTGAGGGGGACTGAAGCTTTCTTT.

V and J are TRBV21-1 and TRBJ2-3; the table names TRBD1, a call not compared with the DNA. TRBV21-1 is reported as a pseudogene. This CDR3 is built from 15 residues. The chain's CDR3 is CASSKRWAVTDTQYF. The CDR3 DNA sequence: TGTGCCAGCAGCAAAAGGTGGGCTGTCACAGATACGCAGTATTTT.

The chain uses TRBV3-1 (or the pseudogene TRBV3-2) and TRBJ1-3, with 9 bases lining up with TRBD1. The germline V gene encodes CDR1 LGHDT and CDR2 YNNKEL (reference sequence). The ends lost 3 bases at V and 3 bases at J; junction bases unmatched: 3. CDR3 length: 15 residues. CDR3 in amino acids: CASSQRTGVGNTIYF. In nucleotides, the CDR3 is TGTGCCAGCAGCCAGCGGACAGGGGTTGGAAACACCATATATTTT.

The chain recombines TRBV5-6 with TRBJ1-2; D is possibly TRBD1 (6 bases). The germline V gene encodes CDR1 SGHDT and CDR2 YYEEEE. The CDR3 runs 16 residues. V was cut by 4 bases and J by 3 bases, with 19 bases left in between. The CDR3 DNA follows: TGTGCCAGCAGCCTGGGAAGGCGGGGGCAGGACTATGGCTACACCTTC. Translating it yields CASSLGRRGQDYGYTF.

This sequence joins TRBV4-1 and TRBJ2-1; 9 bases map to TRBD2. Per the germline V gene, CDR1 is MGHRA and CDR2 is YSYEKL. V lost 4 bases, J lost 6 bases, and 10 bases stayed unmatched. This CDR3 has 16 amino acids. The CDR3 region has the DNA TGCGCCAGCAGCCCTTATTCTGGCGGGGGGGCCAATGAGCAGTTCTTC. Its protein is CASSPYSGGGANEQFF.

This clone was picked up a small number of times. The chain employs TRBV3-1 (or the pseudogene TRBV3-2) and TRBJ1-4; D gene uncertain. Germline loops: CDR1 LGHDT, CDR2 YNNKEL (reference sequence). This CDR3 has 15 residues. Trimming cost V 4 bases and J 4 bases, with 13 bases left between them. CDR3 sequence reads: CASSPTTVNNEKLFF. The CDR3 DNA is TGTGCCAGCAGCCCGACTACAGTGAATAATGAAAAACTGTTTTTT.

CDR3 in amino acids: CAWSDGQGRIGNQPQHF. CDR3 coding DNA: TGTGCCTGGAGTGATGGACAGGGGAGAATCGGCAATCAGCCCCAGCATTTT. This chain links TRBV30 with TRBJ1-5; 9 nucleotides agree with TRBD1. The CDR3 runs to 17 residues. Germline CDR1 and CDR2: GTSNPN and SVGIG (reference sequence). V shed 1 base and J 2 bases; nucleotides not matched to a gene: 9. Complete variable domain (other parts from reference TRBV30 and TRBJ1-5): SQTIHQWPATLVQPVGSPLSLECTVEGTSNPNLYWYRQAAGRGLQLLFYSVGIGQISSEVPQNLSASRPQDRQFILSSKKLLLSDSGFYLCAWSDGQGRIGNQPQHFGDGTRLSIL.

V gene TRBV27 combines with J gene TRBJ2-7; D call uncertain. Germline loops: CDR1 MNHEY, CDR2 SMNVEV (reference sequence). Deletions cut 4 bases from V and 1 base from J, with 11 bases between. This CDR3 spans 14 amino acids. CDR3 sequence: CASSSVASSYEQYF. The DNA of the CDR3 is TGTGCCAGCAGTTCAGTTGCTAGTTCCTACGAGCAGTACTTC.

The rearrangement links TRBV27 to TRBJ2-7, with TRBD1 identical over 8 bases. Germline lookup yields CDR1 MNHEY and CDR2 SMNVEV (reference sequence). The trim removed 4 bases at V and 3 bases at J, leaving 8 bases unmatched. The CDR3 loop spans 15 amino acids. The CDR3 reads CASSSYTGGDYEQYF. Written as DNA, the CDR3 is TGTGCCAGCAGTTCGTATACAGGGGGAGACTACGAGCAGTACTTC.

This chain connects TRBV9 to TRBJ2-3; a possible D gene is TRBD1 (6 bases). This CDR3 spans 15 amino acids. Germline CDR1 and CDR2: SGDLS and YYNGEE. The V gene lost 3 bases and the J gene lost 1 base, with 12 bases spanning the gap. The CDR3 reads CASSEYRERTDTQYF. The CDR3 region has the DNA TGTGCCAGCAGCGAGTACAGGGAACGCACAGATACGCAGTATTTT.

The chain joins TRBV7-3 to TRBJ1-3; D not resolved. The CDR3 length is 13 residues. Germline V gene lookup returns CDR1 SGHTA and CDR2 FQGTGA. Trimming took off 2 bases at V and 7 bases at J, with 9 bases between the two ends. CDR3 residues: CASSLYYGNTIYF. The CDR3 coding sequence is TGTGCCAGCAGCTTATACTATGGGAACACCATATATTTT.

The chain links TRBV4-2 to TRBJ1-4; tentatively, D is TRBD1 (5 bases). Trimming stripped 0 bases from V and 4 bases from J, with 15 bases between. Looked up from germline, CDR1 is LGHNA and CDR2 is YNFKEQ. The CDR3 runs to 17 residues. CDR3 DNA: TGTGCCAGCAGCCAAGATCCTCGAACAGGCAGTAATGAAAAACTGTTTTTT. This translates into CASSQDPRTGSNEKLFF.

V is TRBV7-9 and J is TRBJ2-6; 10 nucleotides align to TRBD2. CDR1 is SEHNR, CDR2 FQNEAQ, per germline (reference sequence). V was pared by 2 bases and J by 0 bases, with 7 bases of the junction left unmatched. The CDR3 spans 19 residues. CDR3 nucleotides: TGTGCCAGCAGCTTAATCAGGCTAGCGGGGGACTCTGGGGCCAACGTCCTGACTTTC. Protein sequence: CASSLIRLAGDSGANVLTF.

The CDR3 reads CASSIDRDRVGYTF. CDR3 coding DNA: TGTGCCAGTAGTATAGACAGGGATCGAGTTGGCTACACCTTC. The chain couples TRBV19 to TRBJ1-2; D possibly corresponds to TRBD1 (5 bases). The CDR3 runs to 14 residues. V was cut by 0 bases and J by 7 bases, with 12 bases left in between. Germline V lookup: CDR1 LNHDA, CDR2 SQIVND (reference sequence).